One T cell receptor beta chain is described in this entry. The data belong to a study of technical replicates of blood from a few donors. Assay used: immunoSEQ multiplex PCR; TCRdb lists only in-frame clones, some missing. The sample has about 100,000 clones, roughly 95% seen once. With V trimmed by 1 base and J by 6 bases, 4 bases remained unmatched. The CDR3 is 15 amino acids. From germline, CDR1 is SEHNR and CDR2 FQNEAQ (reference sequence). The sample consisted of T cells isolated from PBMCs. The TCR originated in a human donor in good health. V gene TRBV7-9 combines with J gene TRBJ1-4; 8 bases are shared with TRBD1. Here the CDR3 reads CASSLVAGGHEKLFF. The CDR3 coding sequence is TGTGCCAGCAGCTTAGTCGCAGGGGGCCATGAAAAACTGTTTTTT.